This T cell receptor (beta chain) was sequenced during a study of Graves' ophthalmopathy and Graves' hyperthyroidism. A remark on this clonotype: One end of the junction fails to match germline, which may point to a read error.

Investigators amplified TCR beta CDR3 regions from RNA transcripts. The workflow started with a first-round RT-PCR run with HTBI primers and then moved on to a second-round multiplex PCR. TCRdb re-called the multiplex PCR reads through MiXCR, storing one row per CDR3 protein. The sample includes hundreds of thousands of distinct CDR3 sequences, more than 40% of them seen just once. Germline V gene sequence: CDR1 ENHRY, CDR2 SYGVKD. The length of the CDR3 is 13 residues. The authors isolated PBMCs from around 10 ml of fresh peripheral blood. The origin of this receptor is an adult man with Graves' ophthalmopathy. The specimen sequenced was peripheral blood. The V call is TRBV10-3, the J call TRBJ1-1; D gene unclear. This CDR3 reads CASSWTGYTEAFF. The DNA of the CDR3 is TGTGCCAGCAGTTGGACGGGATACACTGAAGCTTTCTTT.